This TCR beta chain was sequenced during a study of control samples from healthy donors and cancer patients (dated by TCRdb to between 2020 and 2021). Library preparation was by the immunoSEQ multiplex PCR assay. Held by TCRdb, this immuneACCESS table contains in-frame sequences only and omits some clones. Under half of the omission traces to an unresolved V gene where checked; the cause of the rest is unknown. The sample table records about 88,000 clones; 85% to 95% of these occur just once. Jointly, the top ten make up approximately 8% of the sample. Compared with germline, V lacks 4 bases and J lacks 3 bases; bases without a gene match: 1. CDR1 and CDR2 were assigned from the germline V gene (reference sequence) as GTSNPN and SVGIG. The CDR3 runs 12 residues from the cysteine to the phenylalanine. The sequence is cut down to CDR3 DNA, 36 bases in frame from base 1. For this clone: No antigen is known for it. There are no base qualities to consult, and no much larger clone falls within one base.

The chain couples TRBV30 to TRBJ2-7; TRBD1 lines up with 9 middle nucleotides. The TCR was taken from a man aged 18 to 35 in good health. The sample taken for sequencing was blood. The CDR3 sequence is CAWKGQGYEQYF. The sequence in DNA is TGTGCCTGGAAGGGACAGGGCTACGAGCAGTACTTC. The reference TRBV30 and TRBJ2-7 proteins fill in what lies around the CDR3, so the full variable domain reads SQTIHQWPATLVQPVGSPLSLECTVEGTSNPNLYWYRQAAGRGLQLLFYSVGIGQISSEVPQNLSASRPQDRQFILSSKKLLLSDSGFYLCAWKGQGYEQYFGPGTRLTVT.